These 7 T cell receptor beta chains came from one sample sequenced in a study of metastatic and nonmetastatic thyroid tumors. MiXCR was used by TCRdb to re-call the PCR reads. The profile shows 3,000 to 4,000 clones, around a fifth of them singletons. No patient had received any treatment before thyroid surgery. Sample: tumor tissue. The source of these receptors is a female donor with papillary thyroid cancer or a benign thyroid nodule (not recorded which). Some clones in this sample may be carry-over from other donors' samples.

This clone occurred a few times. This rearrangement joins TRBV19 to TRBJ1-1; 7 nucleotides line up with TRBD1. The CDR3 has 13 residues. Germline CDR1 is LNHDA and CDR2 is SQIVND (reference sequence). Trimming cost V 5 bases and J 4 bases; bases outside gene matches: 4. The CDR3 protein is CASSETGPTEAFF. The CDR3, as DNA: TGTGCCAGTAGTGAGACAGGGCCCACTGAAGCTTTCTTT.

By sample share, this clone is medium-sized. The chain links TRBV2 to TRBJ1-1, with unresolved D. This CDR3 is 15 amino acids long. From germline, CDR1 is SNHLY and CDR2 FYNNEI. Deletions cut 4 bases from V and 0 bases from J, with 12 bases between. The CDR3 is CASSVFAGMNTEAFF. The CDR3 DNA reads TGTGCCAGCAGTGTTTTTGCGGGAATGAACACTGAAGCTTTCTTT.

This clone was recorded once. Compared with germline, one end of the junction differs, possibly owing to a read error. The V gene is TRBV5-1, the J gene TRBJ2-1, with 7 bases aligning to TRBD2. From germline, CDR1 is SGHRS and CDR2 YFSETQ. The CDR3 is 12 residues long. The CDR3 DNA sequence: TGCGCCAGCAGCTTGAACTCCGGGAGGCACGTCTTC. It translates to CASSLNSGRHVF.

This clone turned up a few times. The chain joins TRBV6-1 to TRBJ2-2, with no clear D. The V and J ends lost 6 bases and 5 bases respectively, with 4 bases between them. The CDR3 totals 11 residues. Per the germline V gene, CDR1 is MNHNS and CDR2 is SASEGT. CDR3 DNA: TGTGCCAGCAGAGGGACCGGGGAGCTGTTTTTT. Protein sequence: CASRGTGELFF.

The rearrangement joins TRBV30 to TRBJ1-5, with no clear D. Germline assignment: CDR1 GTSNPN and CDR2 SVGIG (reference sequence). The V and J ends lost 2 bases and 5 bases respectively, with 10 bases between them. This CDR3 contains 13 residues. The CDR3 spells CAWSIGPDQPQHF. Here the CDR3 DNA reads TGTGCCTGGAGTATTGGGCCAGATCAGCCCCAGCATTTT.

This clone was counted many times. The chain links TRBV3-1 to TRBJ2-3; 12 bases are a match to TRBD2. The J segment lost 6 bases and the V segment lost 4 bases, leaving 8 bases of the junction unmatched. This CDR3 is 16 amino acids long. Germline loops: CDR1 LGHDT, CDR2 YNNKEL (reference sequence). CDR3 protein: CASSLRLAGVWDTQYF. In DNA form, the CDR3 reads TGTGCCAGCAGCCTCCGACTAGCGGGAGTTTGGGATACGCAGTATTTT.

This clone is judged medium-sized. This CDR3 is CASGGSNEQYF. The CDR3 nucleotides are TGTGCCAGTGGGGGTTCTAACGAGCAGTACTTC. This rearrangement joins TRBV7-9 to TRBJ2-7, with D possibly being TRBD1 or TRBD2 (5 bases each). Looked up from germline, CDR1 is SEHNR and CDR2 is FQNEAQ (reference sequence). The CDR3 covers 11 residues. V dropped 9 bases and J dropped 5 bases, with 11 bases sitting between them.